These 10 T cell receptor beta chains were sequenced from one sample in a study of OX40 agonist ivuxolimab in advanced cancers. The method was immunoSEQ multiplex PCR; TCRdb's version includes in-frame clones alone and lacks a portion of them. The table shows roughly 100,000 clones, with around 90% occurring only once. The sequencing used CD4+ or CD8+ T cells sorted from blood, collected in a trial of the OX40 agonist ivuxolimab. These receptors all come from an adult with an advanced solid tumor such as melanoma, head and neck, liver or kidney cancer.

The chain employs TRBV5-6 and TRBJ2-5, with no clear D. The CDR3 extends over 15 amino acids. With 4 bases removed from V and 0 bases from J, the gap between germline ends came to 13 bases. Germline loops: CDR1 SGHDT, CDR2 YYEEEE. The CDR3 bases are TGTGCCAGCAGCCGGACGGGCCAGTACCAAGAGACCCAGTACTTC. It translates to CASSRTGQYQETQYF. Filled out from reference TRBV5-6 and TRBJ2-5, the complete variable domain reads DAGVTQSPTHLIKTRGQQVTLRCSPKSGHDTVSWYQQALGQGPQFIFQYYEEEERQRGNFPDRFSGHQFPNYSSELNVNALLLGDSALYLCASSRTGQYQETQYFGPGTRLLVL.

This clone has a handful of counts. This CDR3 reads CASRKASGVYNEQFF. The CDR3 DNA follows: TGTGCCAGCAGAAAAGCTAGCGGGGTATACAATGAGCAGTTCTTC. The chain combines TRBV5-4 with TRBJ2-1; 9 nucleotides line up with TRBD2. The trim removed 5 bases at V and 4 bases at J, leaving 7 bases unmatched. The CDR3 consists of 15 residues. In germline, CDR1 is SGHNT, CDR2 YYREEE (reference sequence).

The V gene is TRBV2, the J gene TRBJ2-6; D not resolved. V was cut by 4 bases and J by 0 bases, with 7 bases left in between. Germline assignment: CDR1 SNHLY and CDR2 FYNNEI. The CDR3 consists of 15 residues. Here the CDR3 DNA reads TGTGCCAGCAGTGCCCTCGACTCTGGGGCCAACGTCCTGACTTTC. This encodes CASSALDSGANVLTF.

The chain couples TRBV6-6 to TRBJ2-3; D gene unclear. The CDR3 runs to 13 residues. CDR1 MNHNY and CDR2 SVGAGI come from the germline V gene (reference sequence). V was shortened by 3 bases and J by 6 bases, with 10 bases between the two germline ends. CDR3 protein: CASSYRAGDTQYF. The CDR3 coding sequence is TGTGCCAGCAGTTATAGAGCCGGGGATACGCAGTATTTT.

The rearrangement links TRBV18 to TRBJ1-1; TRBD1 is a possible D gene (5 bases). Trimming removed 3 bases at V and 1 base at J, with 12 bases between. Germline CDR1 KGHSH, CDR2 LQKENI. The CDR3 extends over 15 amino acids. In nucleotides, the CDR3 is TGTGCCAGCTCACCGGCGACAGTGTCGAACACTGAAGCTTTCTTT. It encodes CASSPATVSNTEAFF. The entire variable domain, with the rest obtained from reference TRBV18 and TRBJ1-1, is as follows: NAGVMQNPRHLVRRRGQEARLRCSPMKGHSHVYWYRQLPEEGLKFMVYLQKENIIDESGMPKERFSAEFPKEGPSILRIQQVVRGDSAAYFCASSPATVSNTEAFFGQGTRLTVV.

This chain joins TRBV7-8 and TRBJ1-2, with TRBD1 as a possible D gene (5 bases). Germline loops: CDR1 SGHVS, CDR2 FQNEAQ. The CDR3 is 16 residues long. V was clipped by 6 bases and J by 4 bases, with 21 bases between them. The CDR3, as DNA: TGTGCCAGCAGTTTGCTCACGTCGGACATCGGCTATGGCTACACCTTC. It codes for CASSLLTSDIGYGYTF.

The chain employs TRBV19 and TRBJ1-6; possibly TRBD1 for D (6 bases). V was pared by 3 bases and J by 8 bases, with 11 bases between. The CDR3 spans 14 residues. Per the germline V gene, CDR1 is LNHDA and CDR2 is SQIVND (reference sequence). CDR3 amino acids: CASSIRSGDSPLHF. The CDR3 DNA follows: TGTGCCAGTAGTATCCGATCAGGGGATTCACCCCTCCACTTT.

The rearrangement joins TRBV5-1 to TRBJ2-5; 9 bases fit TRBD1. The CDR3 consists of 15 residues. Per the germline V gene, CDR1 is SGHRS and CDR2 is YFSETQ. With V trimmed by 0 bases and J by 9 bases, 9 bases remained unmatched. The CDR3 spells CASSLGQGGLVAQYF. As DNA, the CDR3 is TGCGCCAGCAGCTTGGGACAGGGGGGACTGGTGGCCCAGTACTTC.

The genes are TRBV11-3 and TRBJ2-1; a possible D gene is TRBD2 (6 bases). The V gene lost 5 bases and the J gene lost 10 bases, with 18 bases spanning the gap. CDR3 length: 14 amino acids. The germline gives CDR1 SGHNT, CDR2 YENEEA. This CDR3 reads CASSLRGGAGEQFF. CDR3 DNA: TGTGCCAGCAGCCTCCGAGGCGGGGCTGGGGAGCAGTTCTTC.

V and J are TRBV6-1 and TRBJ2-3; no definite D call. Per the germline V gene, CDR1 is MNHNS and CDR2 is SASEGT. This CDR3 is 15 amino acids long. The V end was cut by 4 bases, the J end by 0 bases, with 11 bases between. CDR3 in DNA: TGTGCCAGCAGTGGAGCCCCCCAGAGCACAGATACGCAGTATTTT. Its translation: CASSGAPQSTDTQYF.